This T cell receptor (beta chain) was retrieved from a study of shared clonotypes between healthy human individuals. Execution of the assay was at deep level. Each cell subset's genomic DNA was divided evenly among several immunoSEQ plates. Amplification in unsorted PBMC replicate PCRs started from 250 to 350 ng DNA, which equals about 33,000 T cell genomes. Sequencing was performed on unsorted PBMC DNA using ten immunoSEQ deep assay plates. Libraries were prepared by immunoSEQ multiplex PCR; TCRdb keeps only in-frame clonotypes and omits some of them. The repertoire holds 400,000 to 600,000 clones, with 75% to 80% as singletons. This clone came up once. Per germline, CDR1 MDHEN and CDR2 SYDVKM. The CDR3 sequence is 14 residues long.

Sequencing was performed on PBMCs. The clonotype originates from a woman between 40 and 55 years old in good health. Some clones in this sample may be carry-over from other donors' samples. The rearrangement links TRBV28 to TRBJ2-1, with TRBD2 matching 11 bases. The CDR3 loop is CAHKTSGSYNEQFF. As DNA, the CDR3 is TGTGCTCACAAAACTAGCGGGAGTTACAATGAGCAGTTCTTC.